This T cell receptor beta chain was identified in a study of radiation and T cells in renal cell carcinoma. Overall study findings and caveats: From baseline, blood top tumor clonotypes peaked at 2 weeks post-radiation. Pretreatment tumor biopsies were lacking, so baseline clonotypes are unknown.

CDR3 length equals 12 residues. Germline CDR1 is SGHVT and CDR2 is SQSDAQ. V dropped 2 bases and J dropped 7 bases, with 8 bases sitting between them. Time point denoted: blood 2 weeks post-SBRT. Documented treatment: 15 Gy SBRT to primary tumor, nephrectomy 4 weeks later. Clear cell pathology was present in this patient's renal cell carcinoma. TCRdb's copy holds only in-frame clones and misses some; the assay was immunoSEQ multiplex PCR. Here the sample spans some 120,000 clones, approximately 75% being singletons. Concerning this clone itself: Its target is not known.

The source was blood, collected from a patient whose treatment included radiotherapy and nephrectomy. This clonotype originated in a woman in her sixties or seventies with renal cell carcinoma. J is TRBJ1-1 and V is TRBV7-4; no firm D call. The CDR3 bases are TGTGCCAGCAGCTTAAGATACGGTGAAGCTTTCTTT. Residues: CASSLRYGEAFF.